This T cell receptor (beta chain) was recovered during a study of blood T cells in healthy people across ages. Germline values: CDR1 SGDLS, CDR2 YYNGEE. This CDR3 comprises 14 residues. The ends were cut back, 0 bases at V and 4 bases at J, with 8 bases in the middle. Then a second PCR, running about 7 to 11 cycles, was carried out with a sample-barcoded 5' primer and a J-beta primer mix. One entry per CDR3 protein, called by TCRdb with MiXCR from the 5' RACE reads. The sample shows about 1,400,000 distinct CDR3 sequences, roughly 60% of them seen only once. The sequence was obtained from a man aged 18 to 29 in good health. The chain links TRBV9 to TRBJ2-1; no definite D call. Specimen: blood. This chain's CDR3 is CASSVAVQYNEQFF. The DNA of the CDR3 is TGTGCCAGCAGCGTAGCTGTCCAATACAATGAGCAGTTCTTC.